The entry below describes one T cell receptor beta chain. FACS was used to enrich TEMRA cells, whereas the CD8+ and CD4+ T cells were obtained by negative isolation. RNA in amounts of roughly 0.5 to 1 ug was reverse transcribed with random hexamers. MiXCR, applied by TCRdb to the immunoSEQ multiplex PCR reads, yields one record per CDR3 protein. The data hold 250,000 to 300,000 distinct CDR3 sequences, with 70% to 90% observed a single time. The CDR3 sequence is 11 residues long. V was clipped by 6 bases and J by 6 bases, with 7 bases between them. The source of the sample is a study of CD8 T cells in Susac syndrome.

The receptor's source is a human donor with multiple sclerosis. This sequence joins TRBV12-3 or TRBV12-4 and TRBJ2-3; D not resolved. Sequenced: CD8+ T cells from PBMCs. The CDR3, as DNA: TGTGCCAGCAGGTTTAGGGATACGCAGTATTTT. It translates to CASRFRDTQYF.